The clone carrying this T cell receptor (beta chain) was seen many times. No antigen is known for it. The library put unique molecular identifiers onto individual cDNA molecules. TCRdb reprocessed the RACE reads via MiXCR and lists one record per CDR3 protein. In the table there are 350,000 or so distinct CDR3 sequences, around 7% of which are singletons. Time point noted: patch test 1, 2 weeks after DPC sensitization. Described treatment: therapeutic diphenylcyclopropenone sensitization with weekly scalp DPC. Germline CDR1 reads MNHEY; CDR2 reads SMNVEV (reference sequence). The J segment lost 4 bases and the V segment lost 5 bases, leaving 13 bases of the junction unmatched. The CDR3 has 16 amino acids. This record comes from a study of human T cells and chemical hapten exposure. Across the whole study: Recorded diagnoses among the mostly female patients were alopecia areata, totalis or universalis.

Study conclusions and caveats: Sensitizing with DPC caused no change in TCRs above 1 in 1000 frequency.

Sequenced here: whole blood, sampled in connection with sensitization to the hapten diphenylcyclopropenone (DPC). The chain uses TRBV27 and TRBJ2-7; the match to TRBD1 covers 8 bases. This receptor was identified in a woman in her late teens or twenties with alopecia areata. Some clones in this sample may be carry-over from other donors' samples. CDR3 coding DNA: TGTGCCAGCAGTAGGGGACAGGCCGGCGGAACTTACGAGCAGTACTTC. The encoded protein is CASSRGQAGGTYEQYF.